This TCR beta chain was recovered during a study of shared T cell receptors in the human thymus. Trimming removed 6 bases from V and 5 bases from J, with 19 bases in between. CDR3 length: 15 amino acids. Germline V lookup: CDR1 SQVTM, CDR2 ANQGSEA. Data came from immunoSEQ multiplex PCR; TCRdb stores just in-frame clones and leaves some out. The sample has 650,000 to 950,000 clones, approximately 85% seen once. This clone was found once. These data are also associated with another study on human thymus T cells. As reported in that work: The sample donors, healthy Finnish infants, were having corrective surgery for congenital heart defects. Thymus was obtained from resections taken during corrective heart surgery. Thymic and blood repertoires appeared to show biased V and J gene usage. Related research described thymic repertoires that were highly overlapping among unrelated individuals.

V and J are TRBV29-1 and TRBJ1-4; D not certain. The receptor was derived from a girl in the first two years of life with a congenital heart defect. Sequencing was carried out using thymocytes. CDR3: CSVTLPEAQNEKLFF. The CDR3 DNA follows: TGCAGCGTGACATTACCGGAGGCCCAAAATGAAAAACTGTTTTTT.